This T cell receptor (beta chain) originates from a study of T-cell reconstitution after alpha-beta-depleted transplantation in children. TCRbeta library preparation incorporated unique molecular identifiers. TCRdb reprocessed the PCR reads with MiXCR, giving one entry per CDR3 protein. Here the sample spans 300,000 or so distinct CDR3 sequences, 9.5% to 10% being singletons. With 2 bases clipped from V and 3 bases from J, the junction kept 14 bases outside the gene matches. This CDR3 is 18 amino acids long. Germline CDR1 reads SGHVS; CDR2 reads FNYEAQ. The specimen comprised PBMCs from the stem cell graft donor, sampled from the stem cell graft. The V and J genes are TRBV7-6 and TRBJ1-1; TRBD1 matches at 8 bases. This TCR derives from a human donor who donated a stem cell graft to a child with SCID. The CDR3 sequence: CASSLNRGTGRIDTEAFF. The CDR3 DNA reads TGTGCCAGCAGCTTAAATCGGGGGACAGGAAGAATAGACACTGAAGCTTTCTTT. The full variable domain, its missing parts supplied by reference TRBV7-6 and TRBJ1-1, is GAGVSQSPRYKVTKRGQDVALRCDPISGHVSLYWYRQALGQGPEFLTYFNYEAQQDKSGLPNDRFSAERPEGSISTLTIQRTEQRDSAMYRCASSLNRGTGRIDTEAFFGQGTRLTVV.